This T cell receptor beta chain was captured in a study of blood T cells in healthy people across ages. Details on this clonotype: This could be a read error, since a much larger clone is one nucleotide away.

The CDR3 has 15 amino acids. V dropped 7 bases and J dropped 4; count of bases not matched to a gene: 10. The germline V gene encodes CDR1 SGHTA and CDR2 FQGNSA. The sample providers were healthy Caucasian people from Russia, aged roughly 6 to 90. A J-beta primer mix and a sample-barcoded 5' primer were used in a second PCR of roughly 6 to 12 cycles. TCRdb recomputed calls from the 5' RACE reads with MiXCR, one row per CDR3 protein. This table holds 1.5 million to 2 million distinct CDR3 sequences, 28% found once. This rearrangement joins TRBV7-2 to TRBJ2-5; 9 bases map to TRBD2. What was sequenced was blood. The source is a woman aged 25 to 39 in good health. This chain's CDR3 is CASNVSGRFGETQYF. The CDR3 DNA reads as TGTGCCAGCAACGTAAGCGGGAGGTTTGGAGAGACCCAGTACTTC. Variable domain in full (rest from reference TRBV7-2 and TRBJ2-5): GAGVSQSPSNKVTEKGKDVELRCDPISGHTALYWYRQSLGQGLEFLIYFQGNSAPDKSGLPSDRFSAERTGGSVSTLTIQRTQQEDSAVYLCASNVSGRFGETQYFGPGTRLLVL.